These 13 T cell receptor beta chains share one sample of origin, sequenced in a study of T cells expressing NK-cell markers. Using the 5' RACE reads, TCRdb records one entry per CDR3 protein without DNA. In all, the sample yields 200,000 to 300,000 distinct CDR3 sequences. The material sequenced was blood T cells: a sorted CD56 or NKG2C T cell subset, CD4+ or CD8+ T cells, or bulk PBMC T cells (not recorded which). The receptors here all came from a man aged 18-30 years in good health.

The genes are TRBV25-1 and TRBJ2-7. This CDR3 has 11 amino acids. Germline CDR1 MGHDK, CDR2 SYGVNS. CDR3 sequence: CASRLNYEQYF.

The chain recombines TRBV12-3 or TRBV12-4 with TRBJ2-1; the TCRdb call, TRBD2, lacks DNA for checking. The CDR3 totals 15 residues. The CDR3: CASSHRTSGYNEQFF.

The chain links TRBV29-1 to TRBJ2-1; TCRdb designates TRBD1, a call that cannot be tested without DNA. CDR3 length: 15 amino acids. Germline V gene lookup returns CDR1 SQVTM and CDR2 ANQGSEA. This CDR3 is CSASATGQGPNEQFF.

V is TRBV28 and J is TRBJ1-1; with no DNA, the TCRdb D assignment of TRBD1 cannot be verified. Germline V gene lookup returns CDR1 MDHEN and CDR2 SYDVKM. The CDR3 has 15 amino acids. The CDR3 protein is CASRGAGGYNTEAFF.

The chain employs TRBV29-1 and TRBJ2-4; TCRdb outputs TRBD1, but without DNA this stays unchecked. The CDR3 contains 15 residues. The germline V gene encodes CDR1 SQVTM and CDR2 ANQGSEA. Here the CDR3 reads CSVTGSHEGVNIQYF.

CDR3 sequence: CSAGTGSLLGEQFF. V usage is TRBV29-1 and J usage is TRBJ2-1; TCRdb names TRBD1, which stays unverified in the absence of DNA. This CDR3 has 14 residues. The V gene's germline CDR1 is SQVTM and CDR2 ANQGSEA.

The J gene is TRBJ2-5, the V gene TRBV30; TCRdb indicates TRBD2, and absent DNA this call remains unverified. The CDR3 length is 15 residues. CDR1 GTSNPN and CDR2 SVGIG come from the germline V gene (reference sequence). The CDR3 spells CAARPLAEIQETQYF.

The genes are TRBV12-3 or TRBV12-4 and TRBJ2-2. The CDR3 spans 14 residues. The CDR3: CASIIRGNTGELFF.

The chain's CDR3 is CASSLVGLAGGQSSYNEQFF. J is TRBJ2-1 and V is TRBV11-2; TCRdb gives TRBD2 as the D gene, but with no DNA this cannot be confirmed. Germline V gene sequence: CDR1 SGHAT, CDR2 FQNNGV. This CDR3 contains 20 residues. Supplemented by reference TRBV11-2 and TRBJ2-1, the full variable domain reads EAGVAQSPRYKIIEKRQSVAFWCNPISGHATLYWYQQILGQGPKLLIQFQNNGVVDDSQLPKDRFSAERLKGVDSTLKIQPAKLEDSAVYLCASSLVGLAGGQSSYNEQFFGPGTRLTVL.

The chain combines TRBV12-3 or TRBV12-4 with TRBJ1-5; the TCRdb D gene call, TRBD1, has no DNA to confirm it. This CDR3 contains 15 residues. CDR3 in amino acids: CASSLGWDRGQPQHF.

The chain carries TRBV12-3 or TRBV12-4 and TRBJ1-4. This CDR3 is 15 amino acids long. The CDR3: CASSFILTDNEKLFF.

The chain couples TRBV6-2 or TRBV6-3 to TRBJ1-5; TCRdb's D call of TRBD1 is untestable without DNA. CDR1 and CDR2 from the germline V gene are MNHEY and SVGEGT. The CDR3 runs to 16 residues. CDR3 sequence: CASSTNRQDRVQPQHF.

The chain links TRBV28 to TRBJ2-1; the D call from TCRdb, TRBD1, cannot be confirmed without DNA. Per the germline V gene, CDR1 is MDHEN and CDR2 is SYDVKM. The CDR3 has 14 residues. Here the CDR3 reads CASRSSGSYNEQFF.